This is a list of T cell receptor beta chains from one sample in a study of blood T cells in healthy people across ages. TCRdb fed the 5' RACE reads into MiXCR, producing one record per CDR3 protein. The data contain about 800,000 distinct CDR3 sequences, roughly 25% of them seen just once; the ten biggest clones take up 3% to 4%. The data were also submitted as part of a second study, on T cells of mothers and their children.

The sequencing sample was made of blood. These receptor sequences come from a boy younger than 18 in good health. Each CDR3 is given with its conserved first and last residue. Fields, in order: CDR3 protein, J gene, V gene.

CASSLTSGYNEQFF	TRBJ2-1	TRBV5-1
CASSLVWFGLAGGQETQYF	NA	TRBV27
CASHRGHEQYF	NA	TRBV6-5
CASTPTDRNNEQFF	TRBJ2-1	TRBV12-3/TRBV12-4
CASSFELAGGEQFF	TRBJ2-1	TRBV7-9
CATSEKERGAYNEQFF	TRBJ2-1	TRBV24-1
CASTRGASGSFTDTQYF	TRBJ2-3	TRBV9
CATQGGNRFQETQYF	TRBJ2-5	TRBV10-3
CASSLDGQGSSYEQYF	TRBJ2-7	TRBV5-1
CASSSGPTSGRGEQYF	TRBJ2-7	TRBV7-9
CASSSQLGGAGNEQYF	TRBJ2-7	TRBV12-3/TRBV12-4
CASSPQGAEAFF	TRBJ1-1	TRBV18
CASSYRDDAGELFF	TRBJ2-2	TRBV6-2/TRBV6-3
CSAFNYEQYF	TRBJ2-7	TRBV20-1
CASSVDRGDSPLHF	TRBJ1-6	TRBV9
CASSDYRGRTEAFF	TRBJ1-1	TRBV12-3/TRBV12-4
CASTDQPQHF	TRBJ1-5	TRBV5-1
CASSPGLAGVRRQYF	TRBJ2-7	TRBV3-1
CSARDRRNGQETQYF	TRBJ2-5	TRBV20-1
CASSQDREDSYEQYF	TRBJ2-7	TRBV4-3
CASSWTSGGSGELFF	TRBJ2-2	TRBV5-5
CATSDAGQGNTGELFF	TRBJ2-2	TRBV24-1
CASSVGFAPVEEAFF	TRBJ1-1	TRBV9
CASSVGWEGELFF	TRBJ2-2	TRBV9
CSSIGRGDGNEQFF	NA	TRBV29-1
CASSQGLAENYEQYF	TRBJ2-7	TRBV7-7
CASSHGTSGPYEQYF	NA	TRBV3-1
CSARESRDLGANVLTF	TRBJ2-6	TRBV20-1
CASSRPSGGTYEQYF	TRBJ2-7	TRBV7-9
CASSQAPTVNTEAFF	TRBJ1-1	TRBV4-1
CASSRGASGNIQYF	TRBJ2-4	TRBV3-1
CASSSVDTGAETQYF	TRBJ2-5	TRBV11-2
CSARDLGDSYNEQFF	TRBJ2-1	TRBV20-1
CASSRASQDMNTEAFF	TRBJ1-1	TRBV5-1
CASSPHARSGNTIYF	TRBJ1-3	TRBV28
CSAKPLAGVEETQYF	TRBJ2-5	TRBV20-1
CASSDRTGARLGQYF	TRBJ2-5	TRBV6-2/TRBV6-3
CASSSGTSGCEQYF	TRBJ2-7	TRBV5-1
CASSVEGTSAHPYNEQFF	TRBJ2-1	TRBV9
CASSFPGGLETQYF	TRBJ2-5	TRBV12-3/TRBV12-4
CASSAGVRYEFF	TRBJ2-1	TRBV6-2/TRBV6-3
CASSQSAGTTPDTQYF	TRBJ2-3	TRBV4-3
CVSSFGGDYSYEQYF	TRBJ2-7	TRBV7-9
CASSLDPFNEQFF	TRBJ2-1	TRBV6-2/TRBV6-3
CSAESPSHNEQFF	NA	TRBV20-1
CASSPRQGGNEQFF	TRBJ2-1	TRBV4-3
CASSPALPEQFF	NA	TRBV7-8
CASSQGIGDTEAFF	TRBJ1-1	TRBV3-1
CASRSGANVLTF	TRBJ2-6	TRBV28
CASSMDGDSYEQYF	NA	TRBV7-9